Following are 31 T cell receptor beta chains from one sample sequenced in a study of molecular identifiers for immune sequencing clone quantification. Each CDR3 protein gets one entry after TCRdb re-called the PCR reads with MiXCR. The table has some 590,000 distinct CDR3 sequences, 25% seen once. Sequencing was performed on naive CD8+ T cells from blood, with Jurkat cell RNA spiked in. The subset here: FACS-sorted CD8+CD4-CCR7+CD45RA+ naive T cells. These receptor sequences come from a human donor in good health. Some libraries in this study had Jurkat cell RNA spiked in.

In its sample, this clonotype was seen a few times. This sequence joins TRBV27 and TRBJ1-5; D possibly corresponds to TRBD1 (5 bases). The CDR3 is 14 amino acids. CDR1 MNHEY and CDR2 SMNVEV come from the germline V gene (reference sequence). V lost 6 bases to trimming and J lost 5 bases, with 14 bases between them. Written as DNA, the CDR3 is TGTGCCAGCAGCCCCAGGGTATCCGATCAGCCCCAGCATTTT. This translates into CASSPRVSDQPQHF.

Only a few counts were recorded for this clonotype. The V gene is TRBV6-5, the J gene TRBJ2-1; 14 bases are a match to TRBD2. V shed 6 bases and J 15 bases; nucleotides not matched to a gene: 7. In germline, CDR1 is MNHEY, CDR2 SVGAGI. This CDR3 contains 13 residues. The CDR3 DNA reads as TGTGCCAGCAGCCCGGGGACTAGCGGGAGAAGGTTCTTC. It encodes CASSPGTSGRRFF.

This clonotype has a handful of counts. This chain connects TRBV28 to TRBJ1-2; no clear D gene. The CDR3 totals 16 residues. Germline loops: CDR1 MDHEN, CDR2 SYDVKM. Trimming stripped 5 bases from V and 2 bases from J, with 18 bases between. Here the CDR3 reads CASSPRWEAVNYGYTF. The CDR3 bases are TGTGCCAGCAGTCCGCGTTGGGAGGCTGTGAACTATGGCTACACCTTC.

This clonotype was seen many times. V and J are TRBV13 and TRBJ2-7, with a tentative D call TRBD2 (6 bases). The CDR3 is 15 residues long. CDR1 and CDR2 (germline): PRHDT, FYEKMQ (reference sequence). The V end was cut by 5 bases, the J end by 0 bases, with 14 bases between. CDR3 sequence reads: CASSPDSGSSYEQYF. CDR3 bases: TGTGCCAGCAGCCCAGATAGCGGCAGCTCCTACGAGCAGTACTTC.

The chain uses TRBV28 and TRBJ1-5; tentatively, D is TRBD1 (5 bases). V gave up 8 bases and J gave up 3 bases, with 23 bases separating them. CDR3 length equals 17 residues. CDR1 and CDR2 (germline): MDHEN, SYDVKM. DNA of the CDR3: TGTGCCAGCTTAACAATCCAACCTAGAGGGACCAATCAGCCCCAGCATTTT. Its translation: CASLTIQPRGTNQPQHF.

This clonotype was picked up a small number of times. The CDR3 bases are TGCGCCAGCAGTCATACCGGGACTAGCGGGAACAATGAGCAGTTCTTC. Translating it yields CASSHTGTSGNNEQFF. The V gene is TRBV4-3, the J gene TRBJ2-1, with 13 positions matching TRBD2. The CDR3 sequence is 16 residues long. The germline V gene has CDR1 LGHNA and CDR2 YSLEER. With V trimmed by 6 bases and J by 5 bases, 7 bases remained unmatched.

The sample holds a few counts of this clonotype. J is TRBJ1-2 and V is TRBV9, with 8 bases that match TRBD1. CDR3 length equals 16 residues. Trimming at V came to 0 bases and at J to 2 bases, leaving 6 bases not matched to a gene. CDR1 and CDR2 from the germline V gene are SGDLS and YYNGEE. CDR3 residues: CASSVAQGQGNYGYTF. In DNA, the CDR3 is TGTGCCAGCAGCGTAGCCCAAGGACAGGGAAACTATGGCTACACCTTC.

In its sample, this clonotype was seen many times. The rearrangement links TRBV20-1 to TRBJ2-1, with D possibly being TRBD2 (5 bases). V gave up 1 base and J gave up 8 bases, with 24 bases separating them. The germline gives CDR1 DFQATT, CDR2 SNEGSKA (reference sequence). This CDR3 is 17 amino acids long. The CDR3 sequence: CSARGTSGLARRYEQFF. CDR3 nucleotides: TGCAGTGCTAGAGGGACTTCGGGTCTAGCCAGGAGGTATGAGCAGTTCTTC.

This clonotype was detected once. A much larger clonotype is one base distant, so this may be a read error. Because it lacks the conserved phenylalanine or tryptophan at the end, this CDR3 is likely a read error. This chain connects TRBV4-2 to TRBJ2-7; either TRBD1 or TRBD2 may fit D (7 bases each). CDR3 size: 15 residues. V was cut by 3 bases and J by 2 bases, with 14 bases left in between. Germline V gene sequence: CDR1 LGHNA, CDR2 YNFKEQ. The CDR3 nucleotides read TGTGCCAGCAGCCAGGGGGGGGACAGTCCCTACGAGCAGTACTCC. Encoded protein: CASSQGGDSPYEQYS.

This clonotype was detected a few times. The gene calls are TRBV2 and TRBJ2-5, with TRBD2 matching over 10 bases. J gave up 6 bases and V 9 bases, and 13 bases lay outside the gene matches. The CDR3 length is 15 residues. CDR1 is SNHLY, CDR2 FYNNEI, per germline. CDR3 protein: CARQDETSGEKTQYF. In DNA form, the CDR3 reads TGTGCCAGACAAGATGAAACTAGCGGGGAAAAGACCCAGTACTTC.

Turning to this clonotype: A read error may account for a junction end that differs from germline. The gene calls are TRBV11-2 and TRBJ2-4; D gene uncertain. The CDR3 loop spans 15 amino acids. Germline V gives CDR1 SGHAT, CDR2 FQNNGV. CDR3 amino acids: CASSLNSRLENLQYF. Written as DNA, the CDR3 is TGTGCCAGCAGCTTAAATTCCCGGTTGGAAAACCTTCAGTACTTC.

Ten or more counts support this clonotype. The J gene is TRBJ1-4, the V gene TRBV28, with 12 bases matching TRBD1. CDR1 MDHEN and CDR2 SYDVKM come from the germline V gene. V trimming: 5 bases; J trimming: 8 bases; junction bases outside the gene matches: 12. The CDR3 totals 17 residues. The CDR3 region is CASSPGQGARRAEKLFF. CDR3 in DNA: TGTGCCAGCAGTCCGGGACAGGGGGCCAGGAGGGCGGAAAAACTGTTTTTT. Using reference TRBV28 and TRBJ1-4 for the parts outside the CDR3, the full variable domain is DVKVTQSSRYLVKRTGEKVFLECVQDMDHENMFWYRQDPGLGLRLIYFSYDVKMKEKGDIPEGYSVSREKKERFSLILESASTNQTSMYLCASSPGQGARRAEKLFFGSGTQLSVL.

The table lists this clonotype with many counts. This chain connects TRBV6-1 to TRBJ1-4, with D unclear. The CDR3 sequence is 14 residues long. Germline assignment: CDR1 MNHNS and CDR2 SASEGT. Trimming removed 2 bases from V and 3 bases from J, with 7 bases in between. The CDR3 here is CASSELGSNEKLFF. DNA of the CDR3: TGTGCCAGCAGTGAATTGGGGTCTAATGAAAAACTGTTTTTT.

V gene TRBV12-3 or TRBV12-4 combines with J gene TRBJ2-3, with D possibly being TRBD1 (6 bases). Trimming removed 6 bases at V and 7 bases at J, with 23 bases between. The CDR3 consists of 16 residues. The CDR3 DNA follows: TGTGCCAGCAGGCATACCGGGACACCCTACACCCATACGCAGTATTTT. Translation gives CASRHTGTPYTHTQYF.

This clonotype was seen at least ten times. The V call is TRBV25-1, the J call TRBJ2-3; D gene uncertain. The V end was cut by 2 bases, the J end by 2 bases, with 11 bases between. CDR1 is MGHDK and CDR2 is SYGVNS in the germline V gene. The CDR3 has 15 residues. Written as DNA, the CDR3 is TGTGCCAGCAGTGAAGCCATGGAGATCACAGATACGCAGTATTTT. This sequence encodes CASSEAMEITDTQYF.

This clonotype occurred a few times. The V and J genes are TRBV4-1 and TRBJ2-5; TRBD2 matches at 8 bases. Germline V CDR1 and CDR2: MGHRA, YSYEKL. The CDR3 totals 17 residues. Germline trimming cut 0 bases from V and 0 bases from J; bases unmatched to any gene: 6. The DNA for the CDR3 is TGCGCCAGCAGCCAAGAATGGGGTAGCGGGGACCAAGAGACCCAGTACTTC. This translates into CASSQEWGSGDQETQYF.

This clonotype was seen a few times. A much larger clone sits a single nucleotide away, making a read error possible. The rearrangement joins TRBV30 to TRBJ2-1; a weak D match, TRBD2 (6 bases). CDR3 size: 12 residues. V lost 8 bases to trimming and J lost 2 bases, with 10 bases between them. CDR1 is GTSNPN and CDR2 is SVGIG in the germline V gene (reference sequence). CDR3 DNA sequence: TGTGCCCGCGGGGCCGCCTACAATGAGCAGTTCTTC. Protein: CARGAAYNEQFF.

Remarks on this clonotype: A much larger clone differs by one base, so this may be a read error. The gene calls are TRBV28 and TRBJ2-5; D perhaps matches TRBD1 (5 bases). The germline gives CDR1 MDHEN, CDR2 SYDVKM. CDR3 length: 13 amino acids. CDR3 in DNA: TGTGCCACCCTGAAAGGGGTTCGAGAGATCCAGTACTTC. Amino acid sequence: CATLKGVREIQYF.

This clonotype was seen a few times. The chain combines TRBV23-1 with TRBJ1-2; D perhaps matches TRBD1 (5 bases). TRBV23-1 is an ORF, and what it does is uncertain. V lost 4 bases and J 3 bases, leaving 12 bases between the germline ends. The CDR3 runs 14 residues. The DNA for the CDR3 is TGCGCCAGCAGTCCCTGGGACGGACACTATGGCTACACCTTC. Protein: CASSPWDGHYGYTF.

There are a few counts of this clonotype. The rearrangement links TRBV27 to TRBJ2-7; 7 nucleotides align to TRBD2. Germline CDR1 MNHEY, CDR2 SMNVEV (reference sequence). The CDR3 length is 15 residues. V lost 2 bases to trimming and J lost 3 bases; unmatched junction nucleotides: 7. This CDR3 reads CASSLRGGGIYEQYF. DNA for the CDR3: TGTGCCAGCAGTTTACGTGGGGGAGGGATCTACGAGCAGTACTTC.

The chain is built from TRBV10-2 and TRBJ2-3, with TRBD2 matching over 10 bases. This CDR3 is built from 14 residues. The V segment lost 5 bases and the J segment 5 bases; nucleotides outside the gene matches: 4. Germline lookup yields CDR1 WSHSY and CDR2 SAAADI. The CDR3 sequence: CASSPGLARDTQYF. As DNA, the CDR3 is TGCGCCAGCAGTCCGGGACTAGCGAGAGATACGCAGTATTTT.

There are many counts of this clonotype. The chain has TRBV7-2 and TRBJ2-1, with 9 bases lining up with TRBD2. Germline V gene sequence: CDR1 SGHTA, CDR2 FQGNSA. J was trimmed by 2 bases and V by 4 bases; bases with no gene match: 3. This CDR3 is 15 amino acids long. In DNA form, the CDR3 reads TGTGCCAGCAGCTGGCGGGGGGGCCCCTACAATGAGCAGTTCTTC. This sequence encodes CASSWRGGPYNEQFF.

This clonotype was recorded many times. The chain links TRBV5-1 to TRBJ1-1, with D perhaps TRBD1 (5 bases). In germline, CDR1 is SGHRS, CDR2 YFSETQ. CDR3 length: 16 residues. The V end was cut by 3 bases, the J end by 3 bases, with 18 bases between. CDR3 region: CASSSRTGVADTEAFF. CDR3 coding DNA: TGCGCCAGCAGCTCCCGGACGGGGGTAGCTGACACTGAAGCTTTCTTT.

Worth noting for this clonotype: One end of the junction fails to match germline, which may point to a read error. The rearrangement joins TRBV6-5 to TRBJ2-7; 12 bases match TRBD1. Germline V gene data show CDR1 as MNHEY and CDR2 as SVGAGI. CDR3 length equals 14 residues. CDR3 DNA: TGTGTCAGCAGCTGGGGACAGGGGGCTTACGAGCAGTACTTC. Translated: CVSSWGQGAYEQYF.

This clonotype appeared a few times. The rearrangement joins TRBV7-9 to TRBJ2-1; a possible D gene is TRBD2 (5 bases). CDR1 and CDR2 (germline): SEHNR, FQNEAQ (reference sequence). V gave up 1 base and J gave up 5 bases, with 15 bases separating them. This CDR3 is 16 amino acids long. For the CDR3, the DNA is TGTGCCAGCAGCTTAGAGGTCAGCCCGACTAACAATGAGCAGTTCTTC. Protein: CASSLEVSPTNNEQFF.

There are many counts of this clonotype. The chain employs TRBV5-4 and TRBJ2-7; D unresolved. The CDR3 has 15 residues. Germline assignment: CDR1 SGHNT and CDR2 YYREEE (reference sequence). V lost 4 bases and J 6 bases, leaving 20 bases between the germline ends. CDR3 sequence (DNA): TGTGCCAGCAGCCAAGAAGTTCTTGGGCGGACCGAGCAGTACTTC. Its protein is CASSQEVLGRTEQYF.

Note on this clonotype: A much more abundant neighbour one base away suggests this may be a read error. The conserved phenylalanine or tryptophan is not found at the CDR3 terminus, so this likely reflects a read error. DNA for the CDR3: TGTGCCAGCAGCTTATCTACGGGCAATCAGCCCCAGCATGTT. Translating gives CASSLSTGNQPQHV. The genes are TRBV7-9 and TRBJ1-5; unclear D gene. This CDR3 contains 14 residues. Trimming left V 2 bases short and J 2 bases short, with 7 bases between. Germline lookup yields CDR1 SEHNR and CDR2 FQNEAQ (reference sequence).

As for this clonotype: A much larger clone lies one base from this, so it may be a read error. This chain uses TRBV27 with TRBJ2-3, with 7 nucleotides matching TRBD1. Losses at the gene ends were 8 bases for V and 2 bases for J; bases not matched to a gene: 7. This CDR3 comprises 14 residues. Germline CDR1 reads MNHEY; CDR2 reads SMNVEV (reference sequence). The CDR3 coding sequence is TGTGCCAGCGGCCCAGGGGGTCTCACAGATACGCAGTATTTT. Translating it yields CASGPGGLTDTQYF.

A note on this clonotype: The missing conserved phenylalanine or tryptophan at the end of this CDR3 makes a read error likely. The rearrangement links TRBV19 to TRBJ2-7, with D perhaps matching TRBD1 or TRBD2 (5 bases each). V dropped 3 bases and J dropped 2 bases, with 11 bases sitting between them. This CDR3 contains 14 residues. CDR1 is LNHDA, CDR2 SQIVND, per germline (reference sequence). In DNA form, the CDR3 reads TGTGCCAGTAGTATCCGGGACCGCACCTACGAGCAGTACTCC. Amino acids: CASSIRDRTYEQYS.

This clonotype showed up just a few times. CDR3 coding DNA: TGCAGCGTTGAAACCGGGTCTGAGAACACTGAAGCTTTCTTT. This codes for CSVETGSENTEAFF. The V gene is TRBV29-1, the J gene TRBJ1-1; D gene uncertain. Germline V gene lookup returns CDR1 SQVTM and CDR2 ANQGSEA. Trimming took 2 bases from V and 1 from J, leaving 11 bases between them. The length of the CDR3 is 14 residues.

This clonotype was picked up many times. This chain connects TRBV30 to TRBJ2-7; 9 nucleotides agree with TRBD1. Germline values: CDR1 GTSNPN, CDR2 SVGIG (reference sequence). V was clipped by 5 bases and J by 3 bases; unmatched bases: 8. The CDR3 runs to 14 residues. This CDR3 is CAWGTGQGYYEQYF. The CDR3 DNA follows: TGTGCCTGGGGTACGGGACAGGGTTACTACGAGCAGTACTTC.